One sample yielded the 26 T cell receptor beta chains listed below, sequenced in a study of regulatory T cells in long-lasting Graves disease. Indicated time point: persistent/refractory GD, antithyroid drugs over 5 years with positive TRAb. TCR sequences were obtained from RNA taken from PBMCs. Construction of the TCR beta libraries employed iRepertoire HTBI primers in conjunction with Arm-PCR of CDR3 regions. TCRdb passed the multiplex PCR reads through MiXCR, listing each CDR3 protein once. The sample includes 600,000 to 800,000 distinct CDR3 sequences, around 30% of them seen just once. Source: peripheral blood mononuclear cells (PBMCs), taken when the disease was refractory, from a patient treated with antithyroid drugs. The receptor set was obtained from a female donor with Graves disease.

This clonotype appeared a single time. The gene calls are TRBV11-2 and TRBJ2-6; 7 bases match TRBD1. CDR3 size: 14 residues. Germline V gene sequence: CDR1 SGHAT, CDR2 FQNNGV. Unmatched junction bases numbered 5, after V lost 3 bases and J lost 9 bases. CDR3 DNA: TGTGCCAGCAGCTTTATGACAGGGCTCAACGTCCTGACTTTC. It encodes CASSFMTGLNVLTF.

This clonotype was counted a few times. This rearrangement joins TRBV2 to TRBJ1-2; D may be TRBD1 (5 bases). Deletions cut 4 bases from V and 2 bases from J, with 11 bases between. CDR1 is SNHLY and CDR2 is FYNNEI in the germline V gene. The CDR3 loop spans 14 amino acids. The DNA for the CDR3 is TGTGCCAGCAGTGGACAGCGGGGGAACTATGGCTACACCTTC. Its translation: CASSGQRGNYGYTF.

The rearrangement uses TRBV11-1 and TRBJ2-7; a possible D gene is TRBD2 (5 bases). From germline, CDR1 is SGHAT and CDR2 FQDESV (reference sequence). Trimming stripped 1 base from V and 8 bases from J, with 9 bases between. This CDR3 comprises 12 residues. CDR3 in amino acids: CASSLDLAKQYF. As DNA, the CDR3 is TGTGCCAGCAGCTTAGACCTAGCAAAGCAGTACTTC.

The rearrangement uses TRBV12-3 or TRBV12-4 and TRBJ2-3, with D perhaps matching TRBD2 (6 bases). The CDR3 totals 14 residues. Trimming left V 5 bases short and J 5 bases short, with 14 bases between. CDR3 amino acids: CASSLGGKQDTQYF. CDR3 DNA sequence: TGTGCCAGCAGTCTTGGCGGGAAGCAAGATACGCAGTATTTT.

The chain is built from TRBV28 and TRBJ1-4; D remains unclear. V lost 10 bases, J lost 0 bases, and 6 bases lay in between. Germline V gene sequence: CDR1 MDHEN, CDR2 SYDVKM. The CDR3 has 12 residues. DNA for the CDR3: TGTGCCACGAGTGCAACTAATGAAAAACTGTTTTTT. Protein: CATSATNEKLFF.

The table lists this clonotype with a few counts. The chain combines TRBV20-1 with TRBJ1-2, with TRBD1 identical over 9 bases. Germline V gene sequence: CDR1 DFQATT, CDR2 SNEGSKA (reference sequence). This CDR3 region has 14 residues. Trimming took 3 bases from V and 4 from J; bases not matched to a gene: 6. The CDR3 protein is CSASTGGFGYGYTF. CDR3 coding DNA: TGCAGTGCTAGCACAGGGGGCTTTGGCTATGGCTACACCTTC.

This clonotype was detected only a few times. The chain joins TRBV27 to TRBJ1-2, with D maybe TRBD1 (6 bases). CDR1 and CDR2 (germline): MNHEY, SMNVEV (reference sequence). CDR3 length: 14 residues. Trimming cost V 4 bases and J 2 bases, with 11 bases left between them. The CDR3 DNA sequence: TGTGCCAGCAGTTCGGGGGCAGTCAACTATGGCTACACCTTC. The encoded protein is CASSSGAVNYGYTF.

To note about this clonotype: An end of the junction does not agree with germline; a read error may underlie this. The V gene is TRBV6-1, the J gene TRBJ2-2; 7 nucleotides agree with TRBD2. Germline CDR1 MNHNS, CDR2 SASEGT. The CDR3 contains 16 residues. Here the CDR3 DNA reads TGTGCCAGCAGTGAAGCGTTGTCGGGAGGAACCGGGGGGCTGTTTTTT. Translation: CASSEALSGGTGGLFF.

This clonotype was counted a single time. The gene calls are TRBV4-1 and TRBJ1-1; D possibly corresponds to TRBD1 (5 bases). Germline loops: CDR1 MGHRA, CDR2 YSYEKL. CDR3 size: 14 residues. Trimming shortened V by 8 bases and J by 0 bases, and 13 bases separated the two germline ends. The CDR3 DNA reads TGCGCCAGCCGTGGGGGGGGGATGAACACTGAAGCTTTCTTT. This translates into CASRGGGMNTEAFF.

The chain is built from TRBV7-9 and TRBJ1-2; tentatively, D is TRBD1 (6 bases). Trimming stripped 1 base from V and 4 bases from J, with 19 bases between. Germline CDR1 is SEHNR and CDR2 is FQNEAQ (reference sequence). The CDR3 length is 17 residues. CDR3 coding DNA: TGTGCCAGCAGCTTAGAAATGGGATGGCAGGGGATCTATGGCTACACCTTC. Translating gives CASSLEMGWQGIYGYTF.

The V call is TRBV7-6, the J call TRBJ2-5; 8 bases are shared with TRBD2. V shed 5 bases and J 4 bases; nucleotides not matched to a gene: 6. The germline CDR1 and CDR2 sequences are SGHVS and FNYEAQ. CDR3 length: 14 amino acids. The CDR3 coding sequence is TGTGCCAGCAGCCCGTCGGGGGGGACAGAGACCCAGTACTTC. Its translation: CASSPSGGTETQYF.

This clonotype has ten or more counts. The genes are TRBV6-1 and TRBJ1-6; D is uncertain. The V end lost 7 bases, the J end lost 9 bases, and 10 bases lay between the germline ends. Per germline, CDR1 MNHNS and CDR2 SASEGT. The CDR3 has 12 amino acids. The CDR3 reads CASNLQRSPLHF. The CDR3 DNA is TGTGCCAGCAATCTACAGCGTTCACCCCTCCACTTT.

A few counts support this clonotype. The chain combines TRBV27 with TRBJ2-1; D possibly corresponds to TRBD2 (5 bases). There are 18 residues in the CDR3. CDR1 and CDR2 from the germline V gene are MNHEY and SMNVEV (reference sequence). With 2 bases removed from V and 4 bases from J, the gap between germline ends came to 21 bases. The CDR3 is CASSLPWPRGGSYNEQFF. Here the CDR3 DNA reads TGTGCCAGCAGTTTACCTTGGCCCCGGGGTGGATCTTACAATGAGCAGTTCTTC.

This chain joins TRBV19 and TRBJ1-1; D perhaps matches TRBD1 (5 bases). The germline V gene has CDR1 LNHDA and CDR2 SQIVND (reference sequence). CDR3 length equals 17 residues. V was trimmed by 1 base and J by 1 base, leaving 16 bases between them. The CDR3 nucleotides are TGTGCCAGTAGTATAGCGGGCCTGGGGCAGGCGAACACTGAAGCTTTCTTT. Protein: CASSIAGLGQANTEAFF.

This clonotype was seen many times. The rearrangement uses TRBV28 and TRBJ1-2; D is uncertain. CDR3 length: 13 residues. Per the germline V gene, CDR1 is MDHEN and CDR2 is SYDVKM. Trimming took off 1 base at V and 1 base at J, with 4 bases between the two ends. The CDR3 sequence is CASSLFDNYGYTF. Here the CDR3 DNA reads TGTGCCAGCAGTTTATTCGATAACTATGGCTACACCTTC.

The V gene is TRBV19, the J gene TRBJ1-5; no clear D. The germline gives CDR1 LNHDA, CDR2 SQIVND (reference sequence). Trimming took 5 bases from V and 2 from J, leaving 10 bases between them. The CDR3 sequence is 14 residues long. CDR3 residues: CASSDPVGNQPQHF. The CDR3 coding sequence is TGTGCCAGTAGTGACCCTGTGGGCAATCAGCCCCAGCATTTT.

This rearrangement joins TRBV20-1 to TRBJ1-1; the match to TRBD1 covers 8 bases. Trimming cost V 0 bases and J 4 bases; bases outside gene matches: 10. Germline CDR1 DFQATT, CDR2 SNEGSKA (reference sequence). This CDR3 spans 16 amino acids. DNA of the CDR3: TGCAGTGCTAGAGATCCCCAGGGGGCGCGGTCCACTGAAGCTTTCTTT. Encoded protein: CSARDPQGARSTEAFF.

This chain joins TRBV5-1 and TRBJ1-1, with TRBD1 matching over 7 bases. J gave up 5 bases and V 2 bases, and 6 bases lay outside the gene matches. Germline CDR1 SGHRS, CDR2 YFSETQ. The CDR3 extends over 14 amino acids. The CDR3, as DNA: TGCGCCAGCAGCTTAGAGGGGGCCGTGACTGAAGCTTTCTTT. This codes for CASSLEGAVTEAFF.

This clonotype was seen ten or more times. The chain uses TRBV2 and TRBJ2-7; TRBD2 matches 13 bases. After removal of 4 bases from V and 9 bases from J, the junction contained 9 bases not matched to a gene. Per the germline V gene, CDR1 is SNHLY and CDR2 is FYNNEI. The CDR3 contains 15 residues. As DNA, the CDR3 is TGTGCCAGCAGTGTCGGACTAGCGGGAGTAATAAGGCAGTACTTC. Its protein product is CASSVGLAGVIRQYF.

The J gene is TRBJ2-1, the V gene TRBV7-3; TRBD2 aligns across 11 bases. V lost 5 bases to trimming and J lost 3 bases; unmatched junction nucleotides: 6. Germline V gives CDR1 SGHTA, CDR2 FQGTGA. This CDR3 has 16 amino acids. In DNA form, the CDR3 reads TGTGCCAGCAGCCCAACTCTAGCGGGAGGCTACAATGAGCAGTTCTTC. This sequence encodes CASSPTLAGGYNEQFF.

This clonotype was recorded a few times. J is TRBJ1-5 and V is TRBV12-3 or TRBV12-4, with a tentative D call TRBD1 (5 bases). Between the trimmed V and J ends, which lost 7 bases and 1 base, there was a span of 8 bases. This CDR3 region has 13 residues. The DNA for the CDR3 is TGTGCCAGCACCGGGGCCAGCAATCAGCCCCAGCATTTT. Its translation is CASTGASNQPQHF.

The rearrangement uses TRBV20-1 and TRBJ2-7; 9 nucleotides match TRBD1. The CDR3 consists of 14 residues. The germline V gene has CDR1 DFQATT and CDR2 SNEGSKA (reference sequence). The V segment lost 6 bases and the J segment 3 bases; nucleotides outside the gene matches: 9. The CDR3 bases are TGCAGTGCGACCGGGACAGGGACCTACTACGAGCAGTACTTC. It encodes CSATGTGTYYEQYF.

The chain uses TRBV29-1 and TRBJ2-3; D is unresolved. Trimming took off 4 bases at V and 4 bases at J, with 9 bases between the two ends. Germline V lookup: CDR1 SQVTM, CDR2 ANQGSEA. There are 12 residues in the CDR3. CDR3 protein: CSVVSGPDTQYF. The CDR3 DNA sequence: TGCAGCGTTGTGTCCGGACCAGATACGCAGTATTTT.

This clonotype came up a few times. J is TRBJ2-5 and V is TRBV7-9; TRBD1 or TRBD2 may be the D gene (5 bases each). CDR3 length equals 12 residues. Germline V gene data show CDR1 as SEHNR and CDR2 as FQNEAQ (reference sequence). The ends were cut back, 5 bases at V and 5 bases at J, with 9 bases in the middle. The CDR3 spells CASSREGETQYF. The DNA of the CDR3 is TGTGCCAGCAGCCGTGAGGGGGAGACCCAGTACTTC.

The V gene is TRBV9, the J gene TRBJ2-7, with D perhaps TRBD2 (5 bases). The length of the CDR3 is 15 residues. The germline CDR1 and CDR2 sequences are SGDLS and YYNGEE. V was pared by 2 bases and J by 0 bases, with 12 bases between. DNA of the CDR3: TGTGCCAGCAGCGTGGAGGCGGATCACTCCTACGAGCAGTACTTC. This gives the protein CASSVEADHSYEQYF.

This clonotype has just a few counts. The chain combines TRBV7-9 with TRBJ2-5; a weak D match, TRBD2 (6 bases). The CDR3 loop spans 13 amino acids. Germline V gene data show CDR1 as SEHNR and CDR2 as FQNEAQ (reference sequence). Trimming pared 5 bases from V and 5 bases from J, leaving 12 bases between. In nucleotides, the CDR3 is TGTGCCAGCAGCCCGGGAGACTCGGAGACCCAGTACTTC. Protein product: CASSPGDSETQYF.